The 11 T cell receptor beta chains given below trace back to one sample, sequenced in a study of T cell responses to AZD1222 COVID-19 vaccine. TCRdb keeps only in-frame clones here, not all; method: immunoSEQ multiplex PCR. The table includes roughly 200,000 clones, less than 95% detected once. The source was peripheral blood, collected 28 days after the second dose of the MenACWY control vaccine. The receptors were gathered from an adult who received the MenACWY meningococcal vaccine as a control.

The chain employs TRBV29-1 and TRBJ2-2; D gene uncertain. Looked up from germline, CDR1 is SQVTM and CDR2 is ANQGSEA. CDR3 length equals 12 residues. Trimming shortened V by 3 bases and J by 6 bases, and 8 bases separated the two germline ends. The CDR3 nucleotides read TGCAGCGTTGAGGGGATCGCCGGGGAGCTGTTTTTT. This gives the protein CSVEGIAGELFF.

The chain has TRBV10-3 and TRBJ2-7; D might be TRBD2 (5 bases). CDR1 ENHRY and CDR2 SYGVKD come from the germline V gene. This CDR3 has 14 residues. The ends were cut back, 5 bases at V and 3 bases at J, with 14 bases in the middle. The CDR3 region has the DNA TGTGCCATCAGTCCCCGGGGTACGGACTACGAGCAGTACTTC. Translation: CAISPRGTDYEQYF.

The J gene is TRBJ2-1, the V gene TRBV6-4, with 12 bases identical to TRBD2. The CDR3 totals 16 residues. The germline CDR1 and CDR2 sequences are MRHNA and SNTAGT. V shed 5 bases and J 4 bases; nucleotides not matched to a gene: 6. CDR3 coding DNA: TGTGCCAGCAGTCCTCAACTAGCGGGGGGTTACAATGAGCAGTTCTTC. It is translated as CASSPQLAGGYNEQFF.

V is TRBV9 and J is TRBJ2-1, with D unresolved. The CDR3 covers 15 residues. CDR1 SGDLS and CDR2 YYNGEE come from the germline V gene. The V gene lost 0 bases and the J gene lost 3 bases, with 10 bases spanning the gap. In DNA, the CDR3 is TGTGCCAGCAGCGTAGCTACCTCAATCTACAATGAGCAGTTCTTC. Translation: CASSVATSIYNEQFF.

The J gene is TRBJ1-5, the V gene TRBV27; D is unresolved. Per germline, CDR1 MNHEY and CDR2 SMNVEV (reference sequence). The V end lost 8 bases, the J end lost 9 bases, and 20 bases lay between the germline ends. The CDR3 loop spans 14 amino acids. The CDR3 is CASGTLGKNLPQHF. The DNA for the CDR3 is TGTGCCAGCGGAACATTGGGGAAAAATTTGCCCCAGCATTTT.

This chain connects TRBV28 to TRBJ1-2, with a possible D match to TRBD1 (5 bases). Germline values: CDR1 MDHEN, CDR2 SYDVKM. CDR3 length equals 14 residues. Trimming cost V 3 bases and J 7 bases, with 15 bases left between them. CDR3 loop: CASSLVLIGAGYTF. The CDR3 DNA sequence: TGTGCCAGCAGTTTGGTGCTGATAGGGGCTGGCTACACCTTC.

This clone was recorded only once. The gene calls are TRBV6-5 and TRBJ1-1, with D perhaps matching TRBD1 (6 bases). V lost 10 bases, J lost 1 base, and 19 bases lay in between. The CDR3 contains 15 residues. In germline, CDR1 is MNHEY, CDR2 SVGAGI. Here the CDR3 reads CATHAPRGANTEAFF. CDR3 in DNA: TGTGCCACCCACGCACCCAGGGGAGCGAACACTGAAGCTTTCTTT.

Written as DNA, the CDR3 is TGTGCCAGCAGCAAGGCCCCTCGGGCGAGGATGAACACTGAAGCTTTCTTT. This codes for CASSKAPRARMNTEAFF. The V call is TRBV7-2, the J call TRBJ1-1; no reliable D call. CDR1 and CDR2 from the germline V gene are SGHTA and FQGNSA. The CDR3 totals 17 residues. Trimming took off 5 bases at V and 0 bases at J, with 19 bases between the two ends.

The CDR3 loop reads CSASRRGEVDTQYF. The CDR3 nucleotides are TGCAGCGCCTCGCGGCGGGGGGAGGTAGATACGCAGTATTTT. The rearrangement links TRBV29-1 to TRBJ2-3, with 8 bases lining up with TRBD2. The germline CDR1 and CDR2 sequences are SQVTM and ANQGSEA. The CDR3 consists of 14 residues. J was trimmed by 5 bases and V by 7 bases; bases with no gene match: 11.

The chain couples TRBV5-1 to TRBJ1-5; D gene ambiguous. This CDR3 region has 15 residues. The ends were cut back, 4 bases at V and 5 bases at J, with 16 bases in the middle. Per the germline V gene, CDR1 is SGHRS and CDR2 is YFSETQ. CDR3: CASSLAGLSHQPQHF. The CDR3 DNA is TGCGCCAGCAGCCTAGCTGGGCTTTCTCATCAGCCCCAGCATTTT. Complete variable domain (other parts from reference TRBV5-1 and TRBJ1-5): KAGVTQTPRYLIKTRGQQVTLSCSPISGHRSVSWYQQTPGQGLQFLFEYFSETQRNKGNFPGRFSGRQFSNSRSEMNVSTLELGDSALYLCASSLAGLSHQPQHFGDGTRLSIL.

The rearrangement uses TRBV6-1 and TRBJ2-7; 11 nucleotides line up with TRBD1. V dropped 2 bases and J dropped 4; count of bases not matched to a gene: 7. Germline-derived CDR1 and CDR2 are MNHNS and SASEGT. The CDR3 spans 16 residues. The CDR3 nucleotides are TGTGCCAGCAGTGAAACCATCGGACAGGGGGCTTACGAGCAGTACTTC. Translation: CASSETIGQGAYEQYF.